Below, one T cell receptor beta chain is given with its context. V lost 4 bases to trimming and J lost 1 base; unmatched junction nucleotides: 11. Germline loops: CDR1 SGHTA, CDR2 FQGNSA. This CDR3 region has 19 residues. Authors' data handling: Estimates of nucleated cell counts were drawn from the amplification of reference gene primers. Here immunoSEQ multiplex PCR was the method, and the copy in TCRdb shows in-frame clones only, minus some. The D gene and trimming were derived from the DNA, and the V and J assignments and clone size from that table. The sample yields 60,000 or so clones, around 85% seen once. These data belong to a study of blood T cell repertoires in COVID-19. In the study overall: Whether acute or convalescent, the COVID-19 samples came from the United States, Italy and Spain. PBMCs, B-cell-depleted T cells, or T cells were the source of the cDNA or gDNA that made up the material.

The clonotype was recovered from a woman aged 65 to 85 with active COVID-19. The sequenced material came from peripheral blood. V is TRBV7-2 and J is TRBJ2-1, with 12 bases matching TRBD2. CDR3 DNA: TGTGCCAGCAGCTCAAGACTAGCGGGAGTATTTGGATCCTACAATGAGCAGTTCTTC. Residues: CASSSRLAGVFGSYNEQFF. Full variable domain (rest looked up from reference TRBV7-2 and TRBJ2-1): GAGVSQSPSNKVTEKGKDVELRCDPISGHTALYWYRQSLGQGLEFLIYFQGNSAPDKSGLPSDRFSAERTGGSVSTLTIQRTQQEDSAVYLCASSSRLAGVFGSYNEQFFGPGTRLTVL.